These T cell receptor beta chains were read from a single sample in a study of CD8 T cells in ankylosing spondylitis. One entry per CDR3 protein, called by TCRdb with MiXCR from the 5' RACE reads. This table has around 140,000 distinct CDR3 sequences, 10% to 12% appearing once. Sequencing was performed on blood, either unsorted or a sorted T cell fraction (not recorded which). The receptors shown here come from a female donor with ankylosing spondylitis or in good health (not recorded which). Each CDR3 is given with its conserved first and last residue.

v_gene	j_gene	CDR3aa
TRBV7-9	TRBJ1-6	CASSPEVPSWGSPLHF
TRBV15	TRBJ2-1	CATSGGNYNEQFF
TRBV29-1	TRBJ2-5	CSVDRVGQETQYF
TRBV7-9	TRBJ2-3	CASSLSLAATDTQYF
TRBV12-3/TRBV12-4	TRBJ1-3	CASSSRLDSGNTIYF
TRBV11-3	TRBJ2-7	CASSPRQNSEQYF
TRBV5-1	TRBJ2-7	CASSFTGVREQYF
TRBV5-1	TRBJ1-1	CASSLIAWRPNTEAFF
TRBV5-1	TRBJ2-2	CASSRMLNTGELFF
TRBV18	TRBJ2-2	CASSPRRGDTGELFF
TRBV5-1	TRBJ1-2	CASSLVVATAGGYTF
TRBV15	TRBJ1-4	CATSRGRGKDEKLFF
TRBV30	TRBJ1-5	CAWSLGRINQPQHF
TRBV28	TRBJ1-6	CASSLAKLYSPLHF
TRBV6-1	TRBJ2-1	CASRGLGQGIANEQFF
TRBV2	TRBJ2-7	CASTRDRGYEQYF
TRBV5-1	TRBJ2-7	CASSLVTPPAGEQYF
TRBV7-9	TRBJ2-3	CASSFAGTATDTQYF
TRBV3-1	TRBJ1-6	CASSQVATYNSPLHF
TRBV28	TRBJ2-2	CAILQGEPTGELFF
TRBV12-3/TRBV12-4	TRBJ1-2	CASSLWRDGYTF
TRBV5-1	TRBJ2-5	CASSPTSANQETQYF
TRBV7-2	TRBJ2-1	CASSLASGRASEQFF
TRBV10-3	TRBJ2-7	CAISESRRTSGLFRYEQYF
TRBV2	TRBJ2-1	CASSEWTGTYNEQFF
TRBV18	TRBJ2-5	CASSPPGTSVVETQYF
TRBV30	TRBJ2-5	CASKTGGETQYF
TRBV7-2	TRBJ1-4	CASSLGFWEKLFF
TRBV12-3/TRBV12-4	TRBJ2-1	CASSQKYNEQFF
TRBV5-1	TRBJ2-5	CASSLAQETQYF
TRBV29-1	TRBJ1-1	CSVDREIEAFF
TRBV5-1	TRBJ2-7	CASSLDPDREYEQYF
TRBV28	TRBJ1-4	CASTIGGGVTNEKLFF
TRBV10-3	TRBJ2-1	CAISEGLAGDNEQFF
TRBV19	TRBJ1-2	CASSMTGSSGYTF